Below, one TCR beta chain is given with its context. Its antigen is unknown. The record originates from a study of T cell responses to AZD1222 COVID-19 vaccine. V was trimmed by 0 bases and J by 1 base, leaving 9 bases between them. Germline CDR1 SGHAT, CDR2 FQNNGV. The CDR3 is made up of 15 amino acids. Study-wide points: Spike-wide vaccine-associated CD4 TCRs dominated at 160-218 and 743-854. Repertoires were sampled only after the peak T cell response.

Clones were sequenced by immunoSEQ multiplex PCR, and TCRdb holds only the in-frame ones, with some missing. The sample has about 150,000 clones; about 87% are singletons. The chain carries TRBV11-2 and TRBJ1-1; no definite D call. The receptor comes from an adult in good health. The starting material was peripheral blood, obtained on day 0 of AZD1222 vaccination. CDR3 sequence reads: CASSLEGQSNTEAFF. In nucleotides, the CDR3 is TGTGCCAGCAGCTTAGAAGGGCAGTCGAACACTGAAGCTTTCTTT.